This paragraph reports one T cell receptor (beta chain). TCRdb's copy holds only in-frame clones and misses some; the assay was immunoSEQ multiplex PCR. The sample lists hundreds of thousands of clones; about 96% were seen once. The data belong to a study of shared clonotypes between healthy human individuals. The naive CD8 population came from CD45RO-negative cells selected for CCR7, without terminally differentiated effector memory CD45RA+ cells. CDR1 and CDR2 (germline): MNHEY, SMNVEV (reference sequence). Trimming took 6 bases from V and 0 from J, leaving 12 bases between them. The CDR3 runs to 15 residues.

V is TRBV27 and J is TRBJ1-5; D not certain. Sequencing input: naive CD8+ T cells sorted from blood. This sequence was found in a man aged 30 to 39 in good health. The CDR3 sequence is CASSTRRSSNQPQHF. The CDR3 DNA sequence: TGTGCCAGCAGCACGAGACGATCTAGCAATCAGCCCCAGCATTTT.